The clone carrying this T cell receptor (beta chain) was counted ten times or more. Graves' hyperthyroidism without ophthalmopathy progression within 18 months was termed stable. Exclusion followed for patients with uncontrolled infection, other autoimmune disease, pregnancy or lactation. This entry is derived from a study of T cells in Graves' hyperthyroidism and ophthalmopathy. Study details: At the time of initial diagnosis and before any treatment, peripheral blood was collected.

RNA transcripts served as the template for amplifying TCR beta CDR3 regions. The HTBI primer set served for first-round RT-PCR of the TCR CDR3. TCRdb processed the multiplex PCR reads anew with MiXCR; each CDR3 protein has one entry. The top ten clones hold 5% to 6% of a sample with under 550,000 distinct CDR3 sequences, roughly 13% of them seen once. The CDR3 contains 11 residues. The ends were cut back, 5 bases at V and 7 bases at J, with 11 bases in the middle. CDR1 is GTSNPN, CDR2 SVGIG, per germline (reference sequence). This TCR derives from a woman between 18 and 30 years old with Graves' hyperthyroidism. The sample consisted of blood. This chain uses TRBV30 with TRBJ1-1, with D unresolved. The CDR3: CAWGFGNEAFF. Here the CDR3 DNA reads TGTGCCTGGGGCTTTGGGAATGAAGCTTTCTTT.